The clone carrying this T cell receptor (beta chain) was counted many times. Its antigen is undetermined. The TCR beta CDR3 regions underwent amplification using RNA transcripts as the source. Primed by the HTBI set, a first-round RT-PCR was run on the TCR CDR3. TCRdb passed the multiplex PCR reads through MiXCR, listing each CDR3 protein once. The sample carries 300,000 to 450,000 distinct CDR3 sequences, 14% to 15% recorded once. The record originates from a study of T cells in Graves' hyperthyroidism and ophthalmopathy. Study-wide results and limits: Median prediction lead before ophthalmopathy onset was about 6.5 months with the model. Within blood appeared most thyroid clonotypes that had expanded above 0.001.

Over 18 months, lack of ophthalmopathy progression marked Graves' hyperthyroidism as stable. This CDR3 comprises 14 residues. In germline, CDR1 is MNHEY, CDR2 SMNVEV (reference sequence). Trimming shortened V by 5 bases and J by 4 bases, and 12 bases separated the two germline ends. Sequencing was performed on blood. The rearrangement uses TRBV27 and TRBJ2-1, with D possibly matching TRBD2 (6 bases). The TCR was taken from a woman aged 25 to 39 with Graves' hyperthyroidism. The CDR3 region has the DNA TGTGCCAGCAGTCTTAGCGGAGCTTACAATGAGCAGTTCTTC. Its translation: CASSLSGAYNEQFF.